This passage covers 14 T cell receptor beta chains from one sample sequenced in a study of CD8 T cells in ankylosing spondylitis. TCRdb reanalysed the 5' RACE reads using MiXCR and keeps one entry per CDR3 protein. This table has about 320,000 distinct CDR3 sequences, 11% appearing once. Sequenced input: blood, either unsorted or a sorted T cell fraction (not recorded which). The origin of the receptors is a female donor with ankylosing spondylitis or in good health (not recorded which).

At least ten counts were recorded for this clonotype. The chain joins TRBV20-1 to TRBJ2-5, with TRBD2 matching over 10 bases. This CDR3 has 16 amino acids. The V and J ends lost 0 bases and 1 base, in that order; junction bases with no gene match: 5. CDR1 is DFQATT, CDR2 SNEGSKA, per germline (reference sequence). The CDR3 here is CSARDRLAGAQETQYF. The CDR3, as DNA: TGCAGTGCTAGAGATCGCCTAGCGGGGGCCCAAGAGACCCAGTACTTC.

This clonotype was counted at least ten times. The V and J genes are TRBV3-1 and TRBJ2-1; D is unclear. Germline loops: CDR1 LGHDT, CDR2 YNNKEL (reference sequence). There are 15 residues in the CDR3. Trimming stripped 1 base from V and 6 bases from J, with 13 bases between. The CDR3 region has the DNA TGTGCCAGCAGCCAAGGGCAGGTTATCGCCAATGAGCAGTTCTTC. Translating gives CASSQGQVIANEQFF.

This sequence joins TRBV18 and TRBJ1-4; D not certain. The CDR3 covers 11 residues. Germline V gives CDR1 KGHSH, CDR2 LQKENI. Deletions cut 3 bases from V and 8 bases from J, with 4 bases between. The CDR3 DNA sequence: TGTGCCAGCTCACCTGGCGAAAAACTGTTTTTT. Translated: CASSPGEKLFF.

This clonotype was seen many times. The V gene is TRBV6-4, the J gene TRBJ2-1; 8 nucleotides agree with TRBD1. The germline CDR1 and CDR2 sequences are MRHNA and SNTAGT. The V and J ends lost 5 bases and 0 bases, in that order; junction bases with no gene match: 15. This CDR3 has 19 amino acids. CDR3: CASSRPYLRQGSSYNEQFF. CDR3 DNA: TGTGCCAGCAGTCGACCCTACCTCAGACAGGGGAGCTCCTACAATGAGCAGTTCTTC.

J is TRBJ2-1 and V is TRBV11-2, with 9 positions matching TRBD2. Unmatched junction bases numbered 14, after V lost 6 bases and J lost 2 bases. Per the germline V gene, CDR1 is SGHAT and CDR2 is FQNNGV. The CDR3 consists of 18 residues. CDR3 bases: TGTGCCAGCAGTGGGGGCCTTAGCGGGGGAGATACCTACAATGAGCAGTTCTTC. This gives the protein CASSGGLSGGDTYNEQFF.

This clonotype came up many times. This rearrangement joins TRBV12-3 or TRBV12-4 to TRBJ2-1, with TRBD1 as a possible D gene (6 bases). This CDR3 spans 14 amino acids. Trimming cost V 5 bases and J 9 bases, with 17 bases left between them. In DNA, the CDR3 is TGTGCCAGCAGTGCTAAAGGGGAACAGGGTGAGCAGTTCTTC. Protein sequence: CASSAKGEQGEQFF.

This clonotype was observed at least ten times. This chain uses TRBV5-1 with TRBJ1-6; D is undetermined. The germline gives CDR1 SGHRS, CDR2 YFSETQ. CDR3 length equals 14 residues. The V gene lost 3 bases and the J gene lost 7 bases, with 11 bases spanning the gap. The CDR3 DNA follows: TGCGCCAGCAGCTGGGAGGGCCAGAATTCACCCCTCCACTTT. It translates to CASSWEGQNSPLHF.

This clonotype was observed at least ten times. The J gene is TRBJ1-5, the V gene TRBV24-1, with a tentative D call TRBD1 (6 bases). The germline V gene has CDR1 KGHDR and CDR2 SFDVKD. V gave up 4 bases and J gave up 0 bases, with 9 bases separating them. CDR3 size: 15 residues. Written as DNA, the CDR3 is TGTGCCACCAGTGAAGGACAGTATAGCAATCAGCCCCAGCATTTT. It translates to CATSEGQYSNQPQHF.

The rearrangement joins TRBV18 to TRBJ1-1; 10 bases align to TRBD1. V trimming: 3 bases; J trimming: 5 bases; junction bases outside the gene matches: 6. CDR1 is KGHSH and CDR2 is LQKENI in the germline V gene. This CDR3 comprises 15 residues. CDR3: CASSPATGGRTEAFF. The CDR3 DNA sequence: TGTGCCAGCTCACCTGCGACAGGGGGCAGGACTGAAGCTTTCTTT.

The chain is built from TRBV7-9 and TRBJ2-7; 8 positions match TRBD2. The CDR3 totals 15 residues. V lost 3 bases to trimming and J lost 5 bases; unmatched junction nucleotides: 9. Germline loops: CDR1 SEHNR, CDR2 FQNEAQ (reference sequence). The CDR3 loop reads CASSFVAGLPHEQYF. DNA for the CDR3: TGTGCCAGCAGCTTCGTAGCGGGGCTTCCCCACGAGCAGTACTTC.

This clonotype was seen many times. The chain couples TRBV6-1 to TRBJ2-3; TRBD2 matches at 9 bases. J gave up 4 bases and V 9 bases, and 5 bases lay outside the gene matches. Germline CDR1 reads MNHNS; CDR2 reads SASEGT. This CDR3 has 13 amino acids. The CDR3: CASLLAGSDTQYF. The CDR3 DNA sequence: TGTGCCAGTTTGCTAGCGGGGTCAGATACGCAGTATTTT.

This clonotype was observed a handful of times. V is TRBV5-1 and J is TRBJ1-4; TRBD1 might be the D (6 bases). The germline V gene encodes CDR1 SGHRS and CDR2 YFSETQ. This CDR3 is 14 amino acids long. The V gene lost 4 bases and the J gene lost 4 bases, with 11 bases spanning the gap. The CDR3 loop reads CASSAGHHNEKLFF. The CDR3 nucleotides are TGCGCCAGCAGCGCGGGACACCATAATGAAAAACTGTTTTTT.

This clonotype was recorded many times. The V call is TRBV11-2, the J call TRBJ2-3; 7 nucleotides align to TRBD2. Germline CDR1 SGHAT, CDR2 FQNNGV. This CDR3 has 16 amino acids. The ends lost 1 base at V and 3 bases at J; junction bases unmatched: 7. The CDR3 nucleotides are TGTGCCAGCAGCTTAGCGGGCGGGAGAGGGACAGATACGCAGTATTTT. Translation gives CASSLAGGRGTDTQYF.

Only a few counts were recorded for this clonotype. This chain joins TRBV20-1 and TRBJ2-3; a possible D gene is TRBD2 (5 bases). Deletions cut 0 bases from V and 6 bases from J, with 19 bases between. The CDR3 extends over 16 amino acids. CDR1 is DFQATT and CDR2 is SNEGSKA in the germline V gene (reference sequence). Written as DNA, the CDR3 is TGCAGTGCTAGAGATCTCTTTGAGGGATTAACGGATACGCAGTATTTT. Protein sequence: CSARDLFEGLTDTQYF.